Included here is one T cell receptor (beta chain) sequence, with context. Assay: immunoSEQ multiplex PCR; the TCRdb copy retains only in-frame clones and omits some. The table includes roughly 380,000 clones, about nine tenths detected once. V was pared by 7 bases and J by 0 bases, with 6 bases between. The CDR3 totals 12 residues. Germline CDR1 SNHLY, CDR2 FYNNEI. This specimen comes from a study of Ad26.COV2.S vaccination and SARS-CoV-2 variants. The treatment: 15 to 20 received Ad26.COV2.S at low or high dose, single or two shots; about 5 received placebo; per-sample allocation not given. Sampling occurred on day 63 after the first vaccine or placebo injection. A Boston donor was an adult aged 18-55 years. The shot given was an Ad26 vector that makes Wuhan-strain SARS-CoV-2 spike.

Sequenced material: peripheral blood, taken in a trial of Ad26.COV2.S vaccine versus placebo. This chain connects TRBV2 to TRBJ1-1; D is unclear. This sequence was found in a person aged 18-65 years who received the Ad26.COV2.S COVID-19 vaccine or a placebo. CDR3 DNA sequence: TGTGCCAGCAATCACTTGAACACTGAAGCTTTCTTT. The encoded protein is CASNHLNTEAFF. The full variable domain, its missing parts supplied by reference TRBV2 and TRBJ1-1, is EPEVTQTPSHQVTQMGQEVILRCVPISNHLYFYWYRQILGQKVEFLVSFYNNEISEKSEIFDDQFSVERPDGSNFTLKIRSTKLEDSAMYFCASNHLNTEAFFGQGTRLTVV.